This T cell receptor beta chain stems from a study of cytomegalovirus exposure and HLA in healthy donors. Germline V gene lookup returns CDR1 MNHEY and CDR2 SVGAGI. CDR3 length: 14 amino acids. Trimming took off 5 bases at V and 6 bases at J, with 14 bases between the two ends. The PCR had 60 Vbeta and 13 Jbeta primers. Repertoires were generated with immunoSEQ multiplex PCR, while TCRdb's copy carries only in-frame clones and drops some. The table has 120,000 to 150,000 clones, around 90% seen once. The chain employs TRBV6-5 and TRBJ1-5, with TRBD1 as a possible D gene (5 bases). The specimen was PBMCs. The sequence came from a woman aged 40 to 49 in good health and CMV-seronegative. The CDR3 DNA is TGTGCCAGCAGTGAGCAGGGAGGGGCTCAGCCCCAGCATTTT. Protein product: CASSEQGGAQPQHF.